What follows describes a single TCR beta chain. Roughly 10 milliliters of peripheral blood were drawn from each donor. This entry belongs to a study of blood T cells in healthy people across ages. V lost 3 bases, J lost 5 bases, and 10 bases lay in between. Germline CDR1 is DFQATT and CDR2 is SNEGSKA (reference sequence). CDR3 length: 13 residues. Primed by a sample-barcoded 5' primer and a J-beta primer mix, a second PCR proceeded for 7 to 11 cycles. TCRdb redid the calling of the 5' RACE reads with MiXCR, one entry per CDR3 protein. The profile shows about 650,000 distinct CDR3 sequences, 40% to 65% of them singletons.

This sequence originates from a woman older than 75 in good health. The chain couples TRBV20-1 to TRBJ1-4, with unresolved D. Input material: blood. Written as DNA, the CDR3 is TGCAGTGCTAGCTGGAGAGCCAATGAAAAACTGTTTTTT. Its translation: CSASWRANEKLFF.